This TCR beta chain is from a study of cytomegalovirus exposure and HLA in healthy donors. Study observations and caveats: Available immune exposure information was restricted to CMV serostatus only. 87-base-pair reads could not separate some V segments, including TRBV6-2 and TRBV6-3.

The germline gives CDR1 SGHDN, CDR2 FVKESK. Trimming pared 5 bases from V and 14 bases from J, leaving 12 bases between. The CDR3 has 11 amino acids. PCR amplification relied on 60 Vbeta primers (plus 13 Jbeta primers). Method: immunoSEQ multiplex PCR; TCRdb's copy keeps in-frame clones and lacks some. The repertoire consists of about 43,000 clones, with 50% to 75% occurring once and the leading ten covering more than 8.5%. Healthy bone marrow donors formed the donor group. With respect to this clone: Its target is unknown.

The specimen sequenced was PBMCs. The source of this sequence is a human donor in good health. The chain is built from TRBV14 and TRBJ2-2, with a tentative D call TRBD1 (5 bases). DNA for the CDR3: TGTGCCAGCAGCGGACACTCCGAACTGTTTTTT. This gives the protein CASSGHSELFF.